The clone carrying this TCR beta chain has only a few counts. Its matching antigen is unknown. This sample stems from a study of vaccination and CD4 T cells after COVID-19. The wider study: The post-COVID samples were taken a median approximately 3.5 months after diagnosis, anywhere from 35 to 161. Post-vaccine specimens were obtained a median about 73 days after dose two (range 14 to 241). Stimuli were overlapping spike peptide pools of SARS-CoV-2 and three common cold coronaviruses (HCoV-NL63, HCoV-OC43, HCoV-229E).

As to treatment: roughly ten-day PBMC culture with coronavirus spike peptide pools or control peptides (ViraFEST assay). The assay that was used to sequence DNA from cultured CD4+ T cells was the Oncomine TCR Beta short-read assay. One entry per CDR3 protein, called by TCRdb with MiXCR from the PCR reads. The table records about 9,200 distinct CDR3 sequences, 60% to 70% of them present only once. This TCR came from a human donor who had recovered from COVID-19. Input material: CD4+ T cells from blood, cultured in vitro.

CDR3 coding DNA: TGTGCCAGCAGCTTCCAGGGCCAATCCGAGCAGTACTTC. This encodes CASSFQGQSEQYF. The rearrangement joins TRBV7-3 to TRBJ2-7, with D possibly TRBD1 on 5 matching bases. Between the trimmed V and J ends, which lost 3 bases and 6 bases, there was a span of 12 bases. CDR3 length: 13 residues. CDR1 is SGHTA and CDR2 is FQGTGA in the germline V gene.